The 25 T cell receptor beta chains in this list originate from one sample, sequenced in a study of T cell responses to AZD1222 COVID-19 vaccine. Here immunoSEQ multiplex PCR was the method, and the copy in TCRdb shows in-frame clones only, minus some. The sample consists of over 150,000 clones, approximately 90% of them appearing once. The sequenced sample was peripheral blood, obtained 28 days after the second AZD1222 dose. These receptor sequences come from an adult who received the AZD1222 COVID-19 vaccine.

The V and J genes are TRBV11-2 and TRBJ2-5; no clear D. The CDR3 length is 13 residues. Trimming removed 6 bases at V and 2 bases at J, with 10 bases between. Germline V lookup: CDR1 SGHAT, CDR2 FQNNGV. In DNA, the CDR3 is TGTGCCAGCAGACTTGGGGTTCAAGAGACCCAGTACTTC. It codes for CASRLGVQETQYF.

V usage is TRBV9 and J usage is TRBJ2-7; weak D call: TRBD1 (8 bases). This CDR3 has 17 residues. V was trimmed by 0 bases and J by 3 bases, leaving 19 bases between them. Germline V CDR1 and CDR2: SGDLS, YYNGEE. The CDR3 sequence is CASSVGDRGGGYYEQYF. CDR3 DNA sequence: TGTGCCAGCAGCGTAGGAGACAGGGGAGGGGGATACTACGAGCAGTACTTC.

The DNA for the CDR3 is TGTGCCAGCCGGGTTCCCGGGACAGGGAAATACGAGCAGTACTTC. Translation gives CASRVPGTGKYEQYF. The genes are TRBV2 and TRBJ2-7, with 9 bases identical to TRBD1. The CDR3 has 15 residues. CDR1 and CDR2 from the germline V gene are SNHLY and FYNNEI. The V gene end was trimmed by 8 bases and the J gene end by 4 bases; junction bases not matched to a gene: 12. Supplemented by reference TRBV2 and TRBJ2-7, the full variable domain reads EPEVTQTPSHQVTQMGQEVILRCVPISNHLYFYWYRQILGQKVEFLVSFYNNEISEKSEIFDDQFSVERPDGSNFTLKIRSTKLEDSAMYFCASRVPGTGKYEQYFGPGTRLTVT.

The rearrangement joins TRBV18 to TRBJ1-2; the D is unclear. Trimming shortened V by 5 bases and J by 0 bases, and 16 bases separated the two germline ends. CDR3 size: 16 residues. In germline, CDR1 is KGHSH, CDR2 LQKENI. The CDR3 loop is CASSRNSEASNYGYTF. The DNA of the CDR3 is TGTGCCAGCTCAAGGAATAGCGAGGCCTCTAACTATGGCTACACCTTC.

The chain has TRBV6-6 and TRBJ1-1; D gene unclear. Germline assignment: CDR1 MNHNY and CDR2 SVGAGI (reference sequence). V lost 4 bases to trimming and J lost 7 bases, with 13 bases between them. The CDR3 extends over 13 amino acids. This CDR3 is CASSFQDWGEAFF. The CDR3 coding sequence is TGTGCCAGCAGTTTCCAGGACTGGGGTGAAGCTTTCTTT.

CDR3 coding DNA: TGTGCCAGCAGTGGGACGAAGGGCACTGAAGCTTTCTTT. Amino acids: CASSGTKGTEAFF. The J gene is TRBJ1-1, the V gene TRBV6-4; no definite D call. Looked up from germline, CDR1 is MRHNA and CDR2 is SNTAGT. The V end lost 4 bases, the J end lost 4 bases, and 10 bases lay between the germline ends. This CDR3 region has 13 residues.

The CDR3 is CASSPDPHDTGELFF. DNA for the CDR3: TGCGCCAGCAGTCCAGACCCCCACGACACCGGGGAGCTGTTTTTT. The chain employs TRBV5-1 and TRBJ2-2; D call uncertain. V was clipped by 5 bases and J by 3 bases, with 14 bases between them. The V gene's germline CDR1 is SGHRS and CDR2 YFSETQ. This CDR3 comprises 15 residues.

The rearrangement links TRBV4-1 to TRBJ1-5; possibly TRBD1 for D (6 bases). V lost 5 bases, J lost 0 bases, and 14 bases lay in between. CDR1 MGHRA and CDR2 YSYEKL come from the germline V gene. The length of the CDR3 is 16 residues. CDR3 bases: TGCGCCAGCAGCTTAGTGGCAGGGGATAGCAATCAGCCCCAGCATTTT. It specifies CASSLVAGDSNQPQHF.

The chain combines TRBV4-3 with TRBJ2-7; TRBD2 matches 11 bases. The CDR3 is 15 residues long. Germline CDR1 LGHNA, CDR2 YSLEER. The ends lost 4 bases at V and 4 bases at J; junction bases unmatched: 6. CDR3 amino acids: CASSPYLAGGYEQYF. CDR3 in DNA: TGCGCCAGCAGCCCGTACCTAGCGGGGGGTTACGAGCAGTACTTC.

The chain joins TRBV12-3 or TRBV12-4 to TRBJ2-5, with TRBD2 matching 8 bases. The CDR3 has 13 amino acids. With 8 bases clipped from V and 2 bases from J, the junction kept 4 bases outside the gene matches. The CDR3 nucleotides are TGTGCCAGCGGTCGGGGGGGGCAAGAGACCCAGTACTTC. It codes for CASGRGGQETQYF.

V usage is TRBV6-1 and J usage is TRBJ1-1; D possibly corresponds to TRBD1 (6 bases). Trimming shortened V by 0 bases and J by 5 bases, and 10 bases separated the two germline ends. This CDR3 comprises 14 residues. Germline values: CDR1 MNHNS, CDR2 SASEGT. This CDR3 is CASSEAQGRTEAFF. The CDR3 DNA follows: TGTGCCAGCAGTGAAGCACAGGGTCGGACTGAAGCTTTCTTT.

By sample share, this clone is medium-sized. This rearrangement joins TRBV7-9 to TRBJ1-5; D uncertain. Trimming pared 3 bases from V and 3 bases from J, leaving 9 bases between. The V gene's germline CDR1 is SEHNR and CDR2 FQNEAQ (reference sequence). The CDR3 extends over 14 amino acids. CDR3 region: CASSLDYPNQPQHF. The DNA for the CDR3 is TGTGCCAGCAGCTTGGACTATCCCAATCAGCCCCAGCATTTT.

DNA for the CDR3: TGTGCCAGCAGCTGGGGGGCCGGGTCTAACTATGGCTACACCTTC. This gives the protein CASSWGAGSNYGYTF. The chain joins TRBV7-8 to TRBJ1-2; a weak D match, TRBD1 (6 bases). Trimming left V 4 bases short and J 0 bases short, with 12 bases between. This CDR3 region has 15 residues. Germline V gene lookup returns CDR1 SGHVS and CDR2 FQNEAQ.

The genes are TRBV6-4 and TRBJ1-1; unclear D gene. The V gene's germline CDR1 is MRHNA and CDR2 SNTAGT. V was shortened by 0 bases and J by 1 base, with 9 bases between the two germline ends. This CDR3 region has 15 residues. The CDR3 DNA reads TGTGCCAGCAGTGACTCGACACTAAAGAACACTGAAGCTTTCTTT. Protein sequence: CASSDSTLKNTEAFF.

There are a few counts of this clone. The CDR3 DNA is TGTGCCAGCAGCGCAGATAATGAAAAACTGTTTTTT. It translates to CASSADNEKLFF. The chain uses TRBV9 and TRBJ1-4; D unresolved. CDR1 and CDR2 (germline): SGDLS, YYNGEE. The CDR3 covers 12 residues. The V gene lost 3 bases and the J gene lost 4 bases, with 4 bases spanning the gap.

The DNA of the CDR3 is TGCGCCAGCAGCCAAGATCAACTCTACGAGCAGTACTTC. The encoded protein is CASSQDQLYEQYF. V is TRBV4-3 and J is TRBJ2-7, with D unresolved. V was pared by 0 bases and J by 3 bases, with 6 bases between. Germline V gives CDR1 LGHNA, CDR2 YSLEER. CDR3 length: 13 residues.

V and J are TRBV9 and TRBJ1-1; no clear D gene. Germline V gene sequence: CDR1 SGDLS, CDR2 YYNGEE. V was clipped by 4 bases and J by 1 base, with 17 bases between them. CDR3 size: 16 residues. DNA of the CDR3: TGTGCCAGCAGCCCTGACCCTAGGGCTAGGAACACTGAAGCTTTCTTT. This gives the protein CASSPDPRARNTEAFF.

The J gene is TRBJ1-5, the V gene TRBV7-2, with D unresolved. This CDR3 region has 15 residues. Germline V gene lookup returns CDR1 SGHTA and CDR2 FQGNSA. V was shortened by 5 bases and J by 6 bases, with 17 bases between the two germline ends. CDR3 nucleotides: TGTGCCAGCAGCCCCGGACTCTCGAATAGTCAGCCCCAGCATTTT. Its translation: CASSPGLSNSQPQHF.

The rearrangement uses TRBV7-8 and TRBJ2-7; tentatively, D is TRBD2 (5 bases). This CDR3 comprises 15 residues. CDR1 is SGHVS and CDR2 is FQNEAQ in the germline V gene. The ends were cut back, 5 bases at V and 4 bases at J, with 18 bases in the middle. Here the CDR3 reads CASSRTPTETYEQYF. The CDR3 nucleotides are TGTGCCAGCAGCCGGACTCCGACGGAGACTTACGAGCAGTACTTC.

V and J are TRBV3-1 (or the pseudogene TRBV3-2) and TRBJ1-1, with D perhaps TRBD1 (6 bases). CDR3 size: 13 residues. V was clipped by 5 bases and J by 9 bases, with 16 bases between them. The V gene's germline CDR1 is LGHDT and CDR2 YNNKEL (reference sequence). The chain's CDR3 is CASSAQTGRKAFF. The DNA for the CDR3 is TGTGCCAGCAGCGCACAAACAGGGAGGAAAGCTTTCTTT.

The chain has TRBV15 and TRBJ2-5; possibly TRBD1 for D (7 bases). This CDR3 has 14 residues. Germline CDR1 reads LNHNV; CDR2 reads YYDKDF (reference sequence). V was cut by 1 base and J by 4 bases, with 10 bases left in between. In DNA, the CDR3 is TGTGCCACCAGCAGAGCCCAGGGGGGAGAGACCCAGTACTTC. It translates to CATSRAQGGETQYF. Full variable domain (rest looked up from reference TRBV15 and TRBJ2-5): DAMVIQNPRYQVTQFGKPVTLSCSQTLNHNVMYWYQQKSSQAPKLLFHYYDKDFNNEADTPDNFQSRRPNTSFCFLDIRSPGLGDTAMYLCATSRAQGGETQYFGPGTRLLVL.

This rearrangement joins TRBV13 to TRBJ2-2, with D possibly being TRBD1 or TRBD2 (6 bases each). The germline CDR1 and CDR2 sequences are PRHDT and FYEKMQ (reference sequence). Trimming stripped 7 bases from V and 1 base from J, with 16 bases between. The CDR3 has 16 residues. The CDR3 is CASTERGPRNTGELFF. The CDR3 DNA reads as TGTGCCAGCACCGAACGGGGGCCTAGGAACACCGGGGAGCTGTTTTTT.

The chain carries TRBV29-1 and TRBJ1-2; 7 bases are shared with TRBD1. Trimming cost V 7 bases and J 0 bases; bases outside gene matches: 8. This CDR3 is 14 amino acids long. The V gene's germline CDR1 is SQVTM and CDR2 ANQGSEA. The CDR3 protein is CSAANRGANYGYTF. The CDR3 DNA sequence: TGCAGCGCTGCAAACAGGGGCGCTAACTATGGCTACACCTTC.

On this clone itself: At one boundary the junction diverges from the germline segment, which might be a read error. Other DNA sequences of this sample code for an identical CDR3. The CDR3 sequence is CASSHYSGNTIYF. The CDR3 region has the DNA TGTGCCAGCAGCCACTACTCGGGAAACACTATATATTTT. The rearrangement uses TRBV3-1 (or the pseudogene TRBV3-2) and TRBJ1-3; D gene unclear. This CDR3 region has 13 residues. Germline CDR1 is LGHDT and CDR2 is YNNKEL (reference sequence).

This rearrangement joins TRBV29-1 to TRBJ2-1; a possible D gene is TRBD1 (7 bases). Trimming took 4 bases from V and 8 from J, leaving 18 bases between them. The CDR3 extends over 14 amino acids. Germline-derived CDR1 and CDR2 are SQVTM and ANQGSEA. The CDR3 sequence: CSVAGGLPGDEQFF. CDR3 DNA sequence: TGCAGCGTTGCAGGGGGACTTCCAGGGGATGAGCAGTTCTTC.